The 32 T cell receptor beta chains listed next were all sequenced from one sample in a study of blood T cells in healthy people across ages. For the second PCR, which ran for roughly 6 to 12 cycles, a sample-barcoded 5' primer and a J-beta primer mix were used. A single record per CDR3 protein comes from TCRdb applying MiXCR to the 5' RACE reads. Of hundreds of thousands of distinct CDR3 sequences listed, 56% are singletons. Specimen: blood. The receptors shown here come from a man in his forties in good health.

The sample holds a few counts of this clonotype. The V gene is TRBV20-1, the J gene TRBJ2-3; TRBD2 might be the D (6 bases). Germline CDR1 reads DFQATT; CDR2 reads SNEGSKA (reference sequence). The CDR3 length is 15 residues. V was cut by 6 bases and J by 1 base, with 17 bases left in between. This chain's CDR3 is CSASGGIRGTDTQYF. The CDR3, as DNA: TGCAGTGCCTCCGGGGGAATCCGGGGCACAGATACGCAGTATTTT.

This sequence joins TRBV7-8 and TRBJ2-2, with a possible D match to TRBD1 (5 bases). The CDR3 consists of 15 residues. V dropped 5 bases and J dropped 5 bases, with 15 bases sitting between them. The germline V gene has CDR1 SGHVS and CDR2 FQNEAQ. CDR3 region: CASSRQTLRTGELFF. The DNA of the CDR3 is TGTGCCAGCAGCCGACAGACCCTACGAACCGGGGAGCTGTTTTTT.

The V call is TRBV5-1, the J call TRBJ1-1, with D tentatively TRBD1 (5 bases). The CDR3 length is 15 residues. V was clipped by 4 bases and J by 6 bases, with 19 bases between them. Germline-derived CDR1 and CDR2 are SGHRS and YFSETQ. The CDR3 DNA reads TGCGCCAGCAGCCGCGCCGGGGGTTCCGCTTCTGAAGCTTTCTTT. Translation gives CASSRAGGSASEAFF.

This sequence joins TRBV11-3 and TRBJ1-6; 10 bases fit TRBD1. The CDR3 runs to 16 residues. CDR1 is SGHNT and CDR2 is YENEEA in the germline V gene. The V and J ends lost 5 bases and 8 bases, in that order; junction bases with no gene match: 9. The CDR3 loop reads CASSLTPGQGHSPLHF. CDR3 DNA: TGTGCCAGCAGCCTGACACCGGGACAGGGGCATTCACCCCTCCACTTT.

The gene calls are TRBV12-3 or TRBV12-4 and TRBJ1-2; possible D gene TRBD1, 5 bases. Between the trimmed V and J ends, which lost 3 bases and 6 bases, there was a span of 11 bases. The CDR3 contains 13 residues. The CDR3 is CASSLKGTDGYTF. CDR3 DNA sequence: TGTGCCAGCAGTTTGAAGGGGACTGATGGCTACACCTTC.

J is TRBJ1-5 and V is TRBV13; no clear D gene. The V gene's germline CDR1 is PRHDT and CDR2 FYEKMQ (reference sequence). Trimming removed 3 bases from V and 0 bases from J, with 12 bases in between. The CDR3 totals 16 residues. The CDR3 loop reads CASSFSGDFSNQPQHF. The CDR3 DNA is TGTGCCAGCAGCTTTTCCGGAGATTTTAGCAATCAGCCCCAGCATTTT.

The chain links TRBV9 to TRBJ2-3, with TRBD1 as a possible D gene (5 bases). The V gene lost 2 bases and the J gene lost 2 bases, with 15 bases spanning the gap. The CDR3 is 16 amino acids. CDR1 and CDR2 from the germline V gene are SGDLS and YYNGEE. CDR3 amino acids: CASSVHGDRVTDTQYF. For the CDR3, the DNA is TGTGCCAGCAGCGTTCACGGTGACAGAGTCACAGATACGCAGTATTTT.

This clonotype came up once. Germline and junction disagree at one end, which may indicate a read error. The chain employs TRBV27 and TRBJ1-4; D remains ambiguous. This CDR3 has 16 residues. Germline CDR1 and CDR2: MNHEY and SMNVEV (reference sequence). CDR3 DNA sequence: TGTACCAGCAGTTTTACCCCATTTGCAACTAATGAAAAACTGTTTTTT. It codes for CTSSFTPFATNEKLFF. Full variable domain (missing parts from reference TRBV27 and TRBJ1-4): EAQVTQNPRYLITVTGKKLTVTCSQNMNHEYMSWYRQDPGLGLRQIYYSMNVEVTDKGDVPEGYKVSRKEKRNFPLILESPSPNQTSLYFCTSSFTPFATNEKLFFGSGTQLSVL.

This clonotype has a handful of counts. The V gene is TRBV20-1, the J gene TRBJ2-1; 9 bases map to TRBD1. Trimming at V came to 0 bases and at J to 6 bases, leaving 6 bases not matched to a gene. The CDR3 is 15 amino acids. Germline V gene sequence: CDR1 DFQATT, CDR2 SNEGSKA (reference sequence). The CDR3 DNA sequence: TGCAGTGCTAGAGATAGGAGACAGGGGGGCAATGAGCAGTTCTTC. Amino acids: CSARDRRQGGNEQFF.

This rearrangement joins TRBV6-5 to TRBJ2-7, with 9 bases that match TRBD1. This CDR3 contains 16 residues. Germline V gene data show CDR1 as MNHEY and CDR2 as SVGAGI. V dropped 4 bases and J dropped 3; count of bases not matched to a gene: 10. CDR3 DNA sequence: TGTGCCAGCAGTTTATCAGAACCGGGACAGGGCTACGAGCAGTACTTC. Its translation: CASSLSEPGQGYEQYF.

The rearrangement links TRBV7-9 to TRBJ1-6; no firm D call. The germline CDR1 and CDR2 sequences are SEHNR and FQNEAQ (reference sequence). Trimming cost V 1 base and J 9 bases, with 10 bases left between them. The CDR3 is 14 residues long. In DNA, the CDR3 is TGTGCCAGCAGCTTAGGGGGTTTGGGTTCACCCCTCCACTTT. Protein sequence: CASSLGGLGSPLHF.

The chain has TRBV13 and TRBJ1-2; weak D call: TRBD1 (5 bases). The CDR3 sequence is 12 residues long. The V gene lost 7 bases and the J gene lost 7 bases, with 13 bases spanning the gap. Germline V lookup: CDR1 PRHDT, CDR2 FYEKMQ (reference sequence). CDR3 amino acids: CASTGSYSGYTF. CDR3 bases: TGTGCCAGCACAGGGTCCTACAGTGGCTACACCTTC.

This clonotype was detected once. The chain uses TRBV28 and TRBJ1-5; 11 bases line up with TRBD1. Germline CDR1 MDHEN, CDR2 SYDVKM. V trimming: 0 bases; J trimming: 4 bases; junction bases outside the gene matches: 5. The CDR3 is 17 residues long. The chain's CDR3 is CASSLWSGTGGNQPQHF. The DNA for the CDR3 is TGTGCCAGCAGTTTATGGTCCGGGACAGGGGGTAATCAGCCCCAGCATTTT.

The genes are TRBV20-1 and TRBJ1-1, with a tentative D call TRBD1 (6 bases). V was trimmed by 6 bases and J by 0 bases, leaving 14 bases between them. Germline assignment: CDR1 DFQATT and CDR2 SNEGSKA (reference sequence). This CDR3 is built from 14 residues. The CDR3 sequence is CSAPVGQMNTEAFF. CDR3 sequence (DNA): TGCAGTGCGCCCGTCGGACAGATGAACACTGAAGCTTTCTTT.

The chain joins TRBV6-1 to TRBJ1-2, with TRBD1 matching 9 bases. V shed 4 bases, J shed 4 bases, and the junction held 7 bases outside the gene matches. The germline V gene encodes CDR1 MNHNS and CDR2 SASEGT. CDR3 length: 15 amino acids. CDR3 amino acids: CASSVTGGAGYGYTF. Written as DNA, the CDR3 is TGTGCCAGCAGTGTTACAGGGGGCGCCGGCTATGGCTACACCTTC.

This clonotype occurred once. The rearrangement joins TRBV7-2 to TRBJ1-2; possible D gene TRBD1, 5 bases. The V end was cut by 2 bases, the J end by 7 bases, with 14 bases between. This CDR3 spans 14 amino acids. Germline CDR1 is SGHTA and CDR2 is FQGNSA. The CDR3 DNA is TGTGCCAGCAGCTTAATCCCCCAGGGCTCTGGCTACACCTTC. Encoded protein: CASSLIPQGSGYTF. Combining the CDR3 with reference TRBV7-2 and TRBJ1-2 gives the whole variable domain GAGVSQSPSNKVTEKGKDVELRCDPISGHTALYWYRQSLGQGLEFLIYFQGNSAPDKSGLPSDRFSAERTGGSVSTLTIQRTQQEDSAVYLCASSLIPQGSGYTFGSGTRLTVV.

As regards this clonotype: One junction end does not reproduce the germline sequence, and a read error may be involved. The chain couples TRBV7-2 to TRBJ2-1, with D hard to call. Germline assignment: CDR1 SGHTA and CDR2 FQGNSA. The CDR3 length is 11 residues. DNA for the CDR3: TGTGTCAGCAGCTTAAAGGACGGGCAGTTCTTC. As protein: CVSSLKDGQFF.

The chain is built from TRBV7-3 and TRBJ2-3, with 10 nucleotides matching TRBD2. The V and J ends lost 1 base and 6 bases, in that order; junction bases with no gene match: 7. The germline gives CDR1 SGHTA, CDR2 FQGTGA. The CDR3 length is 16 residues. The CDR3 here is CASSLIALAGKDTQYF. The CDR3 coding sequence is TGTGCCAGCAGCTTAATAGCACTAGCGGGGAAGGATACGCAGTATTTT.

This chain connects TRBV11-1 to TRBJ2-6, with 9 bases matching TRBD1. J lost 0 bases, V lost 1 base, and 4 bases had no gene match. There are 18 residues in the CDR3. Germline-derived CDR1 and CDR2 are SGHAT and FQDESV (reference sequence). DNA for the CDR3: TGTGCCAGCAGCTTAGGGGGACAGGGCTCCTCTGGGGCCAACGTCCTGACTTTC. This translates into CASSLGGQGSSGANVLTF.

This clonotype was observed a handful of times. The chain couples TRBV10-2 to TRBJ2-6; 8 nucleotides match TRBD1. The V gene end was trimmed by 7 bases and the J gene end by 0 bases; junction bases not matched to a gene: 5. Germline V gene sequence: CDR1 WSHSY, CDR2 SAAADI. CDR3 length: 16 residues. The CDR3 DNA is TGCGCCAGCACTAGACAGGGGAGCTCTGGGGCCAACGTCCTGACTTTC. This translates into CASTRQGSSGANVLTF.

This clonotype appeared a few times. The gene calls are TRBV4-2 and TRBJ2-4; TRBD1 aligns across 11 bases. J was trimmed by 13 bases and V by 0 bases; bases with no gene match: 11. This CDR3 is 16 amino acids long. Germline V CDR1 and CDR2: LGHNA, YNFKEQ. CDR3 protein: CASSQDMRTGGGEQYF. The CDR3 bases are TGTGCCAGCAGCCAAGATATGAGGACAGGGGGCGGGGAGCAGTACTTC.

The chain joins TRBV18 to TRBJ1-1; no reliable D call. There are 13 residues in the CDR3. Germline V gives CDR1 KGHSH, CDR2 LQKENI. V shed 3 bases and J shed 4 bases, with 9 bases lying between them. CDR3 amino acids: CASSPEQLTEAFF. Here the CDR3 DNA reads TGTGCCAGCTCACCGGAACAGCTCACTGAAGCTTTCTTT.

The chain carries TRBV12-3 or TRBV12-4 and TRBJ2-1, with a tentative D call TRBD2 (7 bases). The CDR3 runs to 14 residues. V dropped 2 bases and J dropped 15 bases, with 20 bases sitting between them. The CDR3 protein is CASSLIGGGPVRFF. The CDR3 nucleotides are TGTGCCAGCAGTTTAATTGGGGGGGGGCCGGTACGGTTCTTC.

V is TRBV3-1 and J is TRBJ2-3; 8 bases are a match to TRBD1. V trimming: 4 bases; J trimming: 1 base; junction bases outside the gene matches: 7. Germline V gene sequence: CDR1 LGHDT, CDR2 YNNKEL (reference sequence). CDR3 length: 16 amino acids. CDR3: CASSREAGGGTDTQYF. The CDR3 DNA reads TGTGCCAGCAGCCGGGAAGCAGGGGGCGGCACAGATACGCAGTATTTT.

On this clonotype itself: Germline is not matched at one junction end, which may reflect a read error. The chain carries TRBV6-5 and TRBJ1-1; D is perhaps TRBD1 (5 bases). The CDR3 runs 14 residues. Germline V CDR1 and CDR2: MNHEY, SVGAGI. The CDR3 protein is CAGSYQGENTEAFF. The CDR3, as DNA: TGTGCCGGCAGTTACCAAGGGGAGAACACTGAAGCTTTCTTT.

The genes are TRBV5-1 and TRBJ2-7, with 8 bases identical to TRBD1. V dropped 6 bases and J dropped 8; count of bases not matched to a gene: 10. CDR1 is SGHRS and CDR2 is YFSETQ in the germline V gene. The CDR3 runs 13 residues. The CDR3 DNA sequence: TGCGCCAGCAACCCCTTGACAGGGGACAAGCAGTACTTC. Translating it yields CASNPLTGDKQYF. The whole variable domain, remainder taken from reference TRBV5-1 and TRBJ2-7, is KAGVTQTPRYLIKTRGQQVTLSCSPISGHRSVSWYQQTPGQGLQFLFEYFSETQRNKGNFPGRFSGRQFSNSRSEMNVSTLELGDSALYLCASNPLTGDKQYFGPGTRLTVT.

The chain carries TRBV7-8 and TRBJ2-4; TRBD1 agrees at 10 bases. The DNA matches TRBJ2-5 better at its end, which makes the J call doubtful. Per germline, CDR1 SGHVS and CDR2 FQNEAQ. There are 16 residues in the CDR3. The CDR3 coding sequence is TGTGCCAGCAGTAGCCATCCCGGGACAGGGGTAAAGACCCAGTACTTC. The encoded protein is CASSSHPGTGVKTQYF.

The CDR3 DNA follows: TGCAGCGTTGAGGGGTCAAACTACGAGCAGTACTTC. It is translated as CSVEGSNYEQYF. The chain joins TRBV29-1 to TRBJ2-7; D is uncertain. The CDR3 totals 12 residues. The V gene's germline CDR1 is SQVTM and CDR2 ANQGSEA. V lost 3 bases and J 3 bases, leaving 9 bases between the germline ends.

As DNA, the CDR3 is TGTGCCAGAAGTCCTGGACTAGCGGGAGGCGAGCAGTACTTC. Translation gives CARSPGLAGGEQYF. The J gene is TRBJ2-7, the V gene TRBV12-3 or TRBV12-4; 14 bases map to TRBD2. With V trimmed by 9 bases and J by 6 bases, 7 bases remained unmatched. This CDR3 is built from 14 residues.

This clonotype was observed at least ten times. The chain joins TRBV4-1 to TRBJ1-4; D is perhaps TRBD1 (6 bases). V dropped 1 base and J dropped 6 bases, with 12 bases sitting between them. The CDR3 consists of 15 residues. The germline gives CDR1 MGHRA, CDR2 YSYEKL. This chain's CDR3 is CASSQGPGDYEKLFF. CDR3 DNA: TGCGCCAGCAGCCAAGGTCCAGGGGATTATGAAAAACTGTTTTTT.

This clonotype occurred a few times. The chain has TRBV29-1 and TRBJ2-1; possible D gene TRBD1, 6 bases. Looked up from germline, CDR1 is SQVTM and CDR2 is ANQGSEA. V was clipped by 3 bases and J by 9 bases, with 12 bases between them. CDR3 length: 12 amino acids. CDR3 sequence: CSVDTNRAEQFF. CDR3 DNA sequence: TGCAGCGTTGACACCAACAGGGCTGAGCAGTTCTTC.

In regard to this clonotype: At one end the junction does not follow the germline gene, possibly because of a read error. The chain employs TRBV9 and TRBJ2-5; 11 bases align to TRBD1. In germline, CDR1 is SGDLS, CDR2 YYNGEE. CDR3 length equals 17 residues. The CDR3 DNA is TGTGCCAGCGGCGTAGCTACGGGACAGGGGGTCCAAGAGACCCAGTACTTC. Protein sequence: CASGVATGQGVQETQYF.